A selection of T cell receptor beta chains follows, all from one sample in a study of cytomegalovirus exposure and HLA in healthy donors. TCRdb's copy holds only in-frame clones and misses some; the assay was immunoSEQ multiplex PCR. Of over 150,000 clones in the sample, approximately 80% were seen once. Sequenced material: PBMCs. The receptor source for this set is a woman aged 35 to 49 in good health and CMV-seropositive. Both conserved end residues are part of each CDR3. The D gene is left open where the match is weak. Part of the rows lack a size; the others show once, few, many or a class for expanded clones.

d_call	clone_size	v_call	j_call	cdr3_aa	cdr3_nt
TRBD2	NA	TRBV5-1	TRBJ2-7	CASSLASGSTYEQYF	TGCGCCAGCAGCTTGGCTAGCGGGAGTACCTACGAGCAGTACTTC
TRBD1	NA	TRBV5-4	TRBJ2-5	CASSFRSTGGETQYF	TGTGCCAGCAGCTTTCGGTCGACAGGGGGAGAGACCCAGTACTTC
NA	NA	TRBV19	TRBJ1-1	CASTPGRQNTEAFF	TGTGCCAGTACCCCAGGCAGACAGAACACTGAAGCTTTCTTT
TRBD1	NA	TRBV6-5	TRBJ1-1	CASNRQGAAEAFF	TGTGCCAGCAATAGACAGGGGGCAGCTGAAGCTTTCTTT
NA	NA	TRBV28	TRBJ1-2	CASREGGASRGYTF	TGTGCCAGCAGGGAGGGGGGGGCGTCGAGAGGCTACACCTTC
TRBD1	few	TRBV5-8	TRBJ1-1	CASSRDRGGTEAFF	TGTGCCAGCAGCCGGGACAGGGGTGGAACTGAAGCTTTCTTT
TRBD2	NA	TRBV5-6	TRBJ2-7	CASSPGLAGAMSYEQYF	TGTGCCAGCAGCCCTGGACTAGCGGGAGCCATGTCTTACGAGCAGTACTTC
TRBD2	NA	TRBV7-6	TRBJ2-1	CASSLKSSGGNEQFF	TGTGCCAGCAGCTTAAAATCTAGCGGAGGCAATGAGCAGTTCTTC
NA	NA	TRBV7-3	TRBJ2-3	CASSSSGTTDTQYF	TGTGCCAGCAGCTCATCCGGGACAACAGATACGCAGTATTTT
TRBD1	NA	TRBV27	TRBJ1-4	CATSGTGVDEKLFF	TGTGCCACCTCCGGGACAGGGGTGGATGAAAAACTGTTTTTT
TRBD2	NA	TRBV19	TRBJ2-7	CASSQRGGDEQYF	TGTGCCAGTAGCCAGCGGGGTGGAGACGAGCAGTACTTC
NA	NA	TRBV11-3	TRBJ2-3	CASRPWPGETDTQYF	TGTGCCAGCAGACCCTGGCCGGGGGAAACAGATACGCAGTATTTT
NA	NA	TRBV18	TRBJ2-7	CASSPARSYEQYF	TGTGCCAGCTCACCAGCTAGGAGCTACGAGCAGTACTTC
TRBD1	NA	TRBV29-1	TRBJ2-6	CSAITSGTGGAGANVLTF	TGCAGCGCCATAACATCCGGGACAGGGGGCGCTGGGGCCAACGTCCTGACTTTC
TRBD2	NA	TRBV29-1	TRBJ2-1	CSVGVVRTSGRPDDKSSYNEQFF	TGCAGCGTTGGCGTCGTGAGGACTAGCGGGAGGCCCGATGATAAAAGCTCCTACAATGAGCAGTTCTTC
NA	few	TRBV6-6	TRBJ2-6	CASSYYSGANVLTF	TGTGCCAGCAGTTATTACTCTGGGGCCAACGTCCTGACTTTC